Each of the 31 T cell receptor beta chains below was sequenced from the same sample in a study of radiotherapy plus CTLA-4 blockade in lung cancer (dated by TCRdb to the late 2010s). Libraries were built with the immunoSEQ multiplex PCR assay. The source is immuneACCESS, and TCRdb retained only in-frame sequences with V and J called. Part of the clones is not carried over; for the studies checked, unresolved V genes explain less than half of this, and the remainder is unexplained. The sample profile shows about 51,000 clones; roughly 77% of them were found once. The ten largest make up about 2.2% of the sample. This specimen was peripheral blood, taken from a patient treated with radiotherapy plus ipilimumab. The receptors come from a human donor with non-small cell lung cancer whose response to radiotherapy plus ipilimumab could not be evaluated.

Details on this clone: At the DNA level, this CDR3 is encoded by other sequences in the same sample as well. The chain is built from TRBV6-5 and TRBJ2-1; possibly TRBD2 for D (6 bases). V was cut by 2 bases and J by 1 base, with 9 bases left in between. There are 15 residues in the CDR3. Germline CDR1 is MNHEY and CDR2 is SVGAGI. In DNA, the CDR3 is TGTGCCAGCAGTTACGGCCTAGCGTCCTACAATGAGCAGTTCTTC. Protein: CASSYGLASYNEQFF.

This clone occurred once. The chain is built from TRBV30 and TRBJ2-1; 12 nucleotides agree with TRBD2. The CDR3 length is 17 residues. V shed 4 bases, J shed 4 bases, and the junction held 11 bases outside the gene matches. Germline-derived CDR1 and CDR2 are GTSNPN and SVGIG (reference sequence). CDR3 DNA sequence: TGTGCCTGGACGCCCGGGACTAGCGGGTTGGGGTACAATGAGCAGTTCTTC. Amino acids: CAWTPGTSGLGYNEQFF.

A note on this clone: The junction shows a germline mismatch at one end, possibly a read error. The V and J genes are TRBV7-7 and TRBJ2-3; D is possibly TRBD2 (5 bases). CDR1 is SSHAT, CDR2 FNYEAQ, per germline (reference sequence). The CDR3 has 14 residues. DNA for the CDR3: TGTGCTAGCAGCTCCTTGAGCGGCAGAGATACGCAGTATTTT. It yields the protein CASSSLSGRDTQYF. The whole variable domain, remainder taken from reference TRBV7-7 and TRBJ2-3, is GAGVSQSPRYKVTKRGQDVTLRCDPISSHATLYWYQQALGQGPEFLTYFNYEAQPDKSGLPSDRFSAERPEGSISTLTIQRTEQRDSAMYRCASSSLSGRDTQYFGPGTRLTVL.

This rearrangement joins TRBV7-9 to TRBJ2-5, with a possible D match to TRBD2 (6 bases). V gave up 4 bases and J gave up 2 bases, with 8 bases separating them. Germline CDR1 and CDR2: SEHNR and FQNEAQ (reference sequence). CDR3 length equals 13 residues. As DNA, the CDR3 is TGTGCCAGCAGCTGGGCGGGGCAAGAGACCCAGTACTTC. It specifies CASSWAGQETQYF.

The rearrangement links TRBV7-2 to TRBJ2-5, with 7 bases lining up with TRBD2. Losses at the gene ends were 0 bases for V and 5 bases for J; bases not matched to a gene: 9. CDR1 is SGHTA and CDR2 is FQGNSA in the germline V gene. This CDR3 has 16 residues. The DNA of the CDR3 is TGTGCCAGCAGCTTAGCCCACGGGGGGAAGTGGGAGACCCAGTACTTC. It translates to CASSLAHGGKWETQYF.

This rearrangement joins TRBV28 to TRBJ1-4; a possible D gene is TRBD1 (6 bases). Between the trimmed V and J ends, which lost 7 bases and 8 bases, there was a span of 17 bases. The CDR3 totals 14 residues. The germline gives CDR1 MDHEN, CDR2 SYDVKM. CDR3 region: CASTLGGGWEKLFF. CDR3 bases: TGTGCCAGCACCCTCGGGGGGGGCTGGGAAAAACTGTTTTTT.

The V call is TRBV19, the J call TRBJ2-1, with 9 bases fitting TRBD1. The V gene end was trimmed by 7 bases and the J gene end by 6 bases; junction bases not matched to a gene: 10. Germline values: CDR1 LNHDA, CDR2 SQIVND (reference sequence). The CDR3 totals 15 residues. CDR3 sequence reads: CASTTRGDRANEQFF. The CDR3 DNA reads as TGTGCCAGTACCACCCGAGGGGACAGGGCCAATGAGCAGTTCTTC.

The chain recombines TRBV30 with TRBJ2-1, with 12 bases that match TRBD2. The J segment lost 5 bases and the V segment lost 2 bases, leaving 13 bases of the junction unmatched. CDR3 size: 18 residues. Germline lookup yields CDR1 GTSNPN and CDR2 SVGIG (reference sequence). CDR3 sequence (DNA): TGTGCCTGGAGTCCCTCCTGGCTAGCGGGAGGGAAGGACAATGAGCAGTTCTTC. Protein product: CAWSPSWLAGGKDNEQFF.

J is TRBJ1-3 and V is TRBV9; 11 bases map to TRBD1. Per germline, CDR1 SGDLS and CDR2 YYNGEE. V dropped 3 bases and J dropped 0; count of bases not matched to a gene: 8. This CDR3 comprises 18 residues. DNA for the CDR3: TGTGCCAGCAGCGCAGCCGGGACAGGGGGGTACTCTGGAAACACCATATATTTT. Amino acid sequence: CASSAAGTGGYSGNTIYF.

The chain is built from TRBV27 and TRBJ1-1, with 9 positions matching TRBD1. There are 15 residues in the CDR3. V gave up 2 bases and J gave up 4 bases; unmatched junction bases: 5. The V gene's germline CDR1 is MNHEY and CDR2 SMNVEV (reference sequence). CDR3 bases: TGTGCCAGCAGTTTAACAGGGACAGGGATCACTGAAGCTTTCTTT. As protein: CASSLTGTGITEAFF.

This clone has just a few counts. The chain has TRBV4-1 and TRBJ2-7, with a possible D match to TRBD2 (5 bases). V gave up 3 bases and J gave up 3 bases, with 15 bases separating them. The CDR3 sequence is 15 residues long. Germline lookup yields CDR1 MGHRA and CDR2 YSYEKL. The CDR3 sequence: CASSQRASTIYEQYF. CDR3 bases: TGCGCCAGCAGCCAGAGGGCTAGTACCATCTACGAGCAGTACTTC.

This sequence joins TRBV18 and TRBJ2-5; 9 bases match TRBD1. The CDR3 length is 13 residues. V lost 6 bases and J lost 4; bases outside the gene matches: 3. The germline V gene has CDR1 KGHSH and CDR2 LQKENI. The chain's CDR3 is CASSPGQGETQYF. The CDR3 coding sequence is TGTGCCAGCTCCCCGGGACAGGGAGAGACCCAGTACTTC.

This chain connects TRBV5-1 to TRBJ2-5; 10 bases fit TRBD1. V trimming: 3 bases; J trimming: 2 bases; junction bases outside the gene matches: 1. The V gene's germline CDR1 is SGHRS and CDR2 YFSETQ. CDR3 length: 14 amino acids. The CDR3 nucleotides are TGCGCCAGCAGCTCGGACAGGGGGCAAGAGACCCAGTACTTC. This sequence encodes CASSSDRGQETQYF.

The V call is TRBV4-1, the J call TRBJ2-2; D unclear. The CDR3 loop spans 12 amino acids. V was clipped by 2 bases and J by 7 bases, with 5 bases between them. Looked up from germline, CDR1 is MGHRA and CDR2 is YSYEKL. The CDR3 here is CASSQLSGELFF. The CDR3 coding sequence is TGCGCCAGCAGCCAACTCAGCGGGGAGCTGTTTTTT.

The genes are TRBV10-2 and TRBJ2-1, with 8 bases matching TRBD2. The germline V gene encodes CDR1 WSHSY and CDR2 SAAADI. After removal of 0 bases from V and 15 bases from J, the junction contained 4 bases not matched to a gene. The CDR3 consists of 12 residues. As DNA, the CDR3 is TGCGCCAGCAGTGAGTCGGGGAGCGGGAGGTTCTTC. Its translation is CASSESGSGRFF.

V gene TRBV18 combines with J gene TRBJ1-3; 7 bases fit TRBD1. Germline loops: CDR1 KGHSH, CDR2 LQKENI. The CDR3 loop spans 14 amino acids. Losses at the gene ends were 5 bases for V and 11 bases for J; bases not matched to a gene: 12. CDR3 sequence (DNA): TGTGCCAGCTCATTCCGACAGGGCGGGGAAGCCATATATTTT. Encoded protein: CASSFRQGGEAIYF.

The rearrangement links TRBV6-1 to TRBJ1-2; D uncertain. Trimming shortened V by 5 bases and J by 3 bases, and 13 bases separated the two germline ends. Germline CDR1 reads MNHNS; CDR2 reads SASEGT. This CDR3 spans 14 amino acids. In DNA form, the CDR3 reads TGTGCCAGCAGTCTCGAGGCCGGCTACTATGGCTACACCTTC. The encoded protein is CASSLEAGYYGYTF.

This chain uses TRBV6-6 with TRBJ1-6; 9 nucleotides line up with TRBD1. V gave up 2 bases and J gave up 9 bases; unmatched junction bases: 5. The CDR3 spans 15 residues. Germline V gene lookup returns CDR1 MNHNY and CDR2 SVGAGI (reference sequence). CDR3 sequence reads: CASSYPQGASSPLHF. The CDR3 region has the DNA TGTGCCAGCAGTTACCCACAGGGGGCAAGTTCACCCCTCCACTTT.

The rearrangement uses TRBV10-3 and TRBJ2-7, with a tentative D call TRBD2 (6 bases). V was cut by 7 bases and J by 5 bases, with 9 bases left in between. CDR1 ENHRY and CDR2 SYGVKD come from the germline V gene. This CDR3 comprises 11 residues. This CDR3 reads CAIKEGDEQYF. CDR3 in DNA: TGTGCCATCAAGGAGGGTGACGAGCAGTACTTC.

The gene calls are TRBV5-8 and TRBJ2-5; 9 nucleotides align to TRBD2. Germline CDR1 SGHTS, CDR2 YDEGEE. The CDR3 contains 15 residues. V lost 4 bases, J lost 5 bases, and 9 bases stayed unmatched. The CDR3 sequence is CASSQSGRSEETQYF. The CDR3 DNA reads TGTGCCAGCAGCCAAAGCGGGAGGAGTGAGGAGACCCAGTACTTC.

This clone was detected once. The V and J genes are TRBV7-2 and TRBJ1-1, with D perhaps TRBD1 (6 bases). Germline CDR1 and CDR2: SGHTA and FQGNSA. The V and J ends lost 6 bases and 12 bases respectively, with 23 bases between them. This CDR3 region has 14 residues. Here the CDR3 reads CASRTMMGAADSFF. The CDR3 DNA sequence: TGTGCCAGCAGGACCATGATGGGGGCGGCTGATTCTTTCTTT.

The chain links TRBV28 to TRBJ2-1, with 7 nucleotides matching TRBD2. Germline assignment: CDR1 MDHEN and CDR2 SYDVKM. With V trimmed by 2 bases and J by 0 bases, 4 bases remained unmatched. CDR3 size: 16 residues. CDR3 loop: CASSLGRESSYNEQFF. As DNA, the CDR3 is TGTGCCAGCAGTTTAGGGAGGGAGAGCTCCTACAATGAGCAGTTCTTC.

V gene TRBV23-1 combines with J gene TRBJ2-1; weak D call: TRBD2 (6 bases). TRBV23-1 falls under the ORF class, with uncertain function. Trimming pared 6 bases from V and 1 base from J, leaving 13 bases between. CDR3 length equals 15 residues. In nucleotides, the CDR3 is TGCGCCAGCAGCCCTGTGGAGGGATCCTACAATGAGCAGTTCTTC. It yields the protein CASSPVEGSYNEQFF.

The gene calls are TRBV6-1 and TRBJ1-3; a weak D match, TRBD1 (5 bases). V lost 2 bases and J lost 4, with 12 bases in between. There are 15 residues in the CDR3. The germline CDR1 and CDR2 sequences are MNHNS and SASEGT. CDR3 sequence (DNA): TGTGCCAGCAGTGAAATTGGACAATGGGGAAACACCATATATTTT. This encodes CASSEIGQWGNTIYF.

The chain carries TRBV7-3 and TRBJ2-5; D uncertain. Germline CDR1 and CDR2: SGHTA and FQGTGA. Trimming removed 0 bases from V and 1 base from J, with 6 bases in between. This CDR3 has 14 residues. The CDR3 DNA reads as TGTGCCAGCAGCTTAACGGGCAGCCAAGAGACCCAGTACTTC. Encoded protein: CASSLTGSQETQYF.

The chain carries TRBV5-6 and TRBJ2-1, with TRBD1 identical over 7 bases. The junction had 11 bases not matched to a gene; V was cut back by 4 bases and J by 13 bases. The CDR3 has 13 residues. Germline CDR1 is SGHDT and CDR2 is YYEEEE. CDR3: CASSVGDSLEQFF. DNA for the CDR3: TGTGCCAGCAGCGTAGGGGACAGCTTGGAACAGTTCTTC.

Concerning this clone: The same CDR3 arises from other DNA sequences in this sample as well. The chain combines TRBV7-2 with TRBJ2-5; D is undetermined. V dropped 2 bases and J dropped 5 bases, with 9 bases sitting between them. The CDR3 is 13 residues long. The germline V gene has CDR1 SGHTA and CDR2 FQGNSA. The CDR3 is CASSLSPQETQYF. In DNA form, the CDR3 reads TGTGCCAGCAGCTTAAGTCCCCAGGAGACCCAGTACTTC.

This clone was counted a single time. This CDR3 reads CASSTRLAGLYNEQFF. The DNA for the CDR3 is TGTGCCAGTAGTACTAGACTAGCGGGCCTCTACAATGAGCAGTTCTTC. The rearrangement joins TRBV19 to TRBJ2-1; the match to TRBD2 covers 10 bases. The CDR3 has 16 amino acids. CDR1 is LNHDA and CDR2 is SQIVND in the germline V gene (reference sequence). After removal of 4 bases from V and 3 bases from J, the junction contained 6 bases not matched to a gene.

The chain links TRBV4-1 to TRBJ2-3; D is perhaps TRBD2 (6 bases). Trimming removed 3 bases at V and 1 base at J, with 17 bases between. CDR3 length equals 17 residues. Germline-derived CDR1 and CDR2 are MGHRA and YSYEKL. This chain's CDR3 is CASSQTRRWGGTDTQYF. The CDR3 DNA follows: TGCGCCAGCAGCCAGACCCGTCGATGGGGGGGCACAGATACGCAGTATTTT.

The rearrangement joins TRBV7-9 to TRBJ2-2; 8 positions agree with TRBD1. Germline CDR1 reads SEHNR; CDR2 reads FQNEAQ (reference sequence). There are 19 residues in the CDR3. V shed 5 bases, J shed 4 bases, and the junction held 18 bases outside the gene matches. The CDR3 nucleotides read TGTGCCAGCAGCCTATCCTGGCCCGCCCAGGGGGCGGCCACCGGGGAGCTGTTTTTT. It yields the protein CASSLSWPAQGAATGELFF.

This sequence joins TRBV15 and TRBJ2-5, with TRBD2 matching over 8 bases. V lost 0 bases and J lost 1; bases outside the gene matches: 7. CDR1 is LNHNV, CDR2 YYDKDF, per germline (reference sequence). This CDR3 is built from 17 residues. CDR3 protein: CATSRDYLAGSQETQYF. CDR3 DNA: TGTGCCACCAGCAGAGATTATCTAGCGGGTTCCCAAGAGACCCAGTACTTC.